This T cell receptor (beta chain) was captured in a study of HIV-infected patients and healthy controls. In TCRdb, the 5' RACE reads were re-called with MiXCR into one record per CDR3 protein. The table includes approximately 64,000 distinct CDR3 sequences, 15% to 20% detected once. This CDR3 spans 15 amino acids. The germline V and J ends were trimmed by 3 bases and 1 base, with 12 bases remaining between them. Germline CDR1 and CDR2: SEHNR and FQNEAQ (reference sequence). This receptor was obtained from a human donor in good health. The sample taken for sequencing was CD4+ T cells from blood. This chain links TRBV7-9 with TRBJ1-2, with D perhaps matching TRBD1 (5 bases). CDR3 nucleotides: TGTGCCAGCAGCTTGGACACAGGCGTTAACTATGGCTACACCTTC. It specifies CASSLDTGVNYGYTF.